This note documents a single T cell receptor beta chain sequence. What it recognizes is unknown. The PCR contained 60 Vbeta and 13 Jbeta primers. The table came from immunoSEQ multiplex PCR; TCRdb's copy has only in-frame clones and leaves some out. The repertoire consists of 90,000 to 110,000 clones, with about 81% occurring once and the leading ten covering roughly 1.3%. The data originate from a study of cytomegalovirus exposure and HLA in healthy donors. Overall study: An early data release held some 89 million unique TCRs from HLA-typed donors. Most donors, more than 80% of 350 to 450 genotyped, fell in the Caucasian-associated ancestry cluster.

The junction had 9 bases not matched to a gene; V was cut back by 10 bases and J by 4 bases. The CDR3 runs 13 residues. Germline V gene data show CDR1 as MDHEN and CDR2 as SYDVKM. General study findings and limits: The majority of CMV-associated TCR beta chains were reported as apparently HLA-restricted in a later analysis.

The chain recombines TRBV28 with TRBJ1-2; TRBD1 aligns across 7 bases. This sequence originates from a man aged 25 to 40 in good health and CMV-seronegative. The sequenced sample was PBMCs. DNA for the CDR3: TGTGCCACCACGACGACAGGGTTCTATGGCTACACCTTC. Its protein product is CATTTTGFYGYTF.